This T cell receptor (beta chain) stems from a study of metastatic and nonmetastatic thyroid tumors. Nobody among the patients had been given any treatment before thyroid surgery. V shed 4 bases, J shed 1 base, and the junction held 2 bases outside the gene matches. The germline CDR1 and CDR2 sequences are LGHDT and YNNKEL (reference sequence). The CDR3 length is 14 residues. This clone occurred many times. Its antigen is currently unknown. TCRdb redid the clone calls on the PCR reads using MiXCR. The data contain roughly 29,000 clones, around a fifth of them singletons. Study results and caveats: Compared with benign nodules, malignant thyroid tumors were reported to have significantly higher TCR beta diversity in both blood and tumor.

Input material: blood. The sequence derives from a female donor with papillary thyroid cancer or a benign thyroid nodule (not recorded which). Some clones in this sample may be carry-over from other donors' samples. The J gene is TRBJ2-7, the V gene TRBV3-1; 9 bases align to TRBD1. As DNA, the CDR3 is TGTGCCAGCAGCCTCGGGACAGGGTCCTACGAGCAGTACTTC. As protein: CASSLGTGSYEQYF.